These 13 T cell receptor beta chains came from one sample sequenced in a study of cytomegalovirus exposure and HLA in healthy donors. Vbeta (60) and Jbeta (13) primers were used in the PCR. Using immunoSEQ multiplex PCR, the repertoire was profiled, and TCRdb retains in-frame clones only, with some absent. The sample lists fewer than 250,000 clones; 65% to 75% were seen once. The specimen sequenced was PBMCs. The receptors stem from a man in his thirties or forties in good health and CMV-seropositive.

V gene TRBV5-4 combines with J gene TRBJ2-7; TRBD2 agrees at 7 bases. The CDR3 spans 13 residues. Germline V gene lookup returns CDR1 SGHNT and CDR2 YYREEE (reference sequence). V shed 0 bases and J 4 bases; nucleotides not matched to a gene: 1. Here the CDR3 DNA reads TGTGCCAGCAGCTTGGTGGGGGGGTACGAGCAGTACTTC. It codes for CASSLVGGYEQYF.

This clone was recorded once. This chain connects TRBV19 to TRBJ1-5; TRBD1 aligns across 7 bases. The CDR3 length is 16 residues. CDR1 LNHDA and CDR2 SQIVND come from the germline V gene (reference sequence). J lost 1 base, V lost 3 bases, and 6 bases had no gene match. CDR3 in DNA: TGTGCCAGTAGTATGATAAGGACAGGAAGCAATCAGCCCCAGCATTTT. This codes for CASSMIRTGSNQPQHF.

J is TRBJ1-5 and V is TRBV28; 10 bases agree with TRBD1. With 8 bases clipped from V and 5 bases from J, the junction kept 3 bases outside the gene matches. CDR3 length equals 13 residues. Germline CDR1 reads MDHEN; CDR2 reads SYDVKM. CDR3 residues: CASRTGGDQPQHF. CDR3 nucleotides: TGTGCCAGCCGGACAGGGGGGGATCAGCCCCAGCATTTT.

This chain links TRBV5-6 with TRBJ2-7; TRBD1 matches 7 bases. CDR1 and CDR2 (germline): SGHDT, YYEEEE. CDR3 length: 14 amino acids. V gave up 0 bases and J gave up 2 bases; unmatched junction bases: 2. CDR3 sequence (DNA): TGTGCCAGCAGCTTGGACCAGGGGGCCTACGAGCAGTACTTC. The encoded protein is CASSLDQGAYEQYF.

V usage is TRBV5-1 and J usage is TRBJ2-7; D not certain. Germline loops: CDR1 SGHRS, CDR2 YFSETQ. The V and J ends lost 0 bases and 0 bases respectively, with 7 bases between them. The CDR3 is made up of 14 amino acids. CDR3 loop: CASSLVWSSYEQYF. The CDR3 region has the DNA TGCGCCAGCAGCTTGGTTTGGAGCTCCTACGAGCAGTACTTC.

This chain uses TRBV12-5 with TRBJ2-3; D may be TRBD2 (6 bases). Per germline, CDR1 LGHNT and CDR2 FRNRAP. This CDR3 comprises 14 residues. Trimming left V 3 bases short and J 2 bases short, with 9 bases between. CDR3 sequence (DNA): TGTGCTAGTGGTTTAGGGAGGAACACAGATACGCAGTATTTT. The encoded protein is CASGLGRNTDTQYF. The full variable domain, rest sourced from reference TRBV12-5 and TRBJ2-3, is DARVTQTPRHKVTEMGQEVTMRCQPILGHNTVFWYRQTMMQGLELLAYFRNRAPLDDSGMPKDRFSAEMPDATLATLKIQPSEPRDSAVYFCASGLGRNTDTQYFGPGTRLTVL.

As concerns this clone: The same CDR3 is also encoded by other DNA sequences in this sample. The chain recombines TRBV7-6 with TRBJ1-2, with 7 nucleotides matching TRBD1. V lost 4 bases to trimming and J lost 2 bases; unmatched junction nucleotides: 10. Germline CDR1 SGHVS, CDR2 FNYEAQ. The CDR3 contains 16 residues. The CDR3: CASSSAPGQTNYGYTF. The CDR3 coding sequence is TGTGCCAGCAGCTCGGCCCCGGGACAGACGAACTATGGCTACACCTTC.

This chain connects TRBV4-2 to TRBJ2-1; 10 bases align to TRBD2. Per the germline V gene, CDR1 is LGHNA and CDR2 is YNFKEQ. The J segment lost 2 bases and the V segment lost 2 bases, leaving 3 bases of the junction unmatched. This CDR3 spans 16 amino acids. Written as DNA, the CDR3 is TGTGCCAGCAGCCAACTTAGCGGGGGGACCTACAATGAGCAGTTCTTC. It is translated as CASSQLSGGTYNEQFF.

This chain joins TRBV7-2 and TRBJ2-7; 7 nucleotides match TRBD1. After removal of 5 bases from V and 6 bases from J, the junction contained 10 bases not matched to a gene. The CDR3 extends over 14 amino acids. Germline CDR1 is SGHTA and CDR2 is FQGNSA. The CDR3 loop is CASSGGQQGGEQYF. The CDR3, as DNA: TGTGCCAGCAGCGGGGGACAGCAGGGTGGCGAGCAGTACTTC.

This clone was seen more than once but under ten times. The V and J genes are TRBV6-4 and TRBJ1-2; 8 bases fit TRBD1. CDR3 length: 15 amino acids. The trim removed 6 bases at V and 6 bases at J, leaving 12 bases unmatched. CDR1 is MRHNA, CDR2 SNTAGT, per germline. CDR3 residues: CASRSDRTGKHGYTF. The CDR3 DNA is TGTGCCAGCAGGTCTGACCGGACAGGGAAGCATGGCTACACCTTC.

The gene calls are TRBV18 and TRBJ2-3; possible D gene TRBD1, 6 bases. Germline CDR1 is KGHSH and CDR2 is LQKENI. The CDR3 is 14 residues long. V was clipped by 5 bases and J by 5 bases, with 14 bases between them. The chain's CDR3 is CASSITGSGDTQYF. DNA for the CDR3: TGTGCCAGCTCAATCACAGGGTCAGGAGATACGCAGTATTTT.

The chain recombines TRBV19 with TRBJ2-1, with 8 bases fitting TRBD2. The J segment lost 4 bases and the V segment lost 6 bases, leaving 11 bases of the junction unmatched. The CDR3 covers 16 residues. Germline lookup yields CDR1 LNHDA and CDR2 SQIVND (reference sequence). The CDR3 reads CASRSPGGRVYNEQFF. CDR3 coding DNA: TGTGCCAGTAGGAGTCCGGGAGGGCGGGTTTACAATGAGCAGTTCTTC.

This rearrangement joins TRBV30 to TRBJ1-6; 7 bases map to TRBD1. V gave up 2 bases and J gave up 4 bases; unmatched junction bases: 5. The CDR3 totals 15 residues. Germline values: CDR1 GTSNPN, CDR2 SVGIG (reference sequence). In nucleotides, the CDR3 is TGTGCCTGGAGTTCCGGGACAGCTTATAATTCACCCCTCCACTTT. Its protein product is CAWSSGTAYNSPLHF. The full variable domain, with the rest looked up from reference TRBV30 and TRBJ1-6, is SQTIHQWPATLVQPVGSPLSLECTVEGTSNPNLYWYRQAAGRGLQLLFYSVGIGQISSEVPQNLSASRPQDRQFILSSKKLLLSDSGFYLCAWSSGTAYNSPLHFGNGTRLTVT.